This is a list of T cell receptor beta chains from one sample in a study of T cells in Graves' hyperthyroidism and ophthalmopathy. TCRdb reprocessed the multiplex PCR reads with MiXCR, giving one entry per CDR3 protein. Found here are 350,000 to 500,000 distinct CDR3 sequences, approximately 15% of them singletons; the top ten hold approximately 5.8%. The specimen was blood. These receptors were obtained from a woman between 18 and 29 years old with Graves' hyperthyroidism. Each CDR3 is given with its conserved first and last residue. A D gene is named only where the DNA matches it firmly. The size of a clone is reported for some rows only, either as once, few or many, or as a class for expanded clones.

TRBV2	TRBJ2-2	many	.	14	TGTGCCAGCAGTGAAGCCGGCGGAACCGGGGAGCTGTTTTTT	CASSEAGGTGELFF
TRBV4-1	TRBJ2-1	.	TRBD2	16	TGCGCCAGCAGCCAGGCTAGCGGGGTATCCTACAATGAGCAGTTCTTC	CASSQASGVSYNEQFF
TRBV29-1	TRBJ1-2	many	.	13	TGCAGTGTGGGGGCAGGGCCTAACTATGGCTACACCTTC	CSVGAGPNYGYTF
TRBV20-1	TRBJ2-5	many	TRBD1	12	TGCAGTGCTTGGACAGGGGAAGAGACCCAGTACTTC	CSAWTGEETQYF
TRBV15	TRBJ2-1	many	TRBD2	15	TGTGCCACCAGCATTGCTAGCGGGAGACTCGGTGAGCAGTTCTTC	CATSIASGRLGEQFF
TRBV11-3	TRBJ2-3	.	.	15	TGTGCCAGCAGCTTATGGGGGATGGGGGGAGATACGCAGTATTTT	CASSLWGMGGDTQYF
TRBV27	TRBJ2-7	few	TRBD1	14	TGTGCCAGCCGACGACAGGGGGAAATAAACGAGCAGTACTTC	CASRRQGEINEQYF
TRBV11-2	TRBJ2-3	many	.	14	TGTGCCAGCAGCTTACACGACTACACAGATACGCAGTATTTT	CASSLHDYTDTQYF
TRBV3-1	TRBJ2-1	.	.	13	TGTGCCAGCAGCCAAGAAATTCGGGGTCCCTGGTTCTTC	CASSQEIRGPWFF
TRBV19	TRBJ2-7	.	.	15	TGTGCCAGTAGTTCTGACACCGGCGGGGTGACGGAGCAGTACTTC	CASSSDTGGVTEQYF